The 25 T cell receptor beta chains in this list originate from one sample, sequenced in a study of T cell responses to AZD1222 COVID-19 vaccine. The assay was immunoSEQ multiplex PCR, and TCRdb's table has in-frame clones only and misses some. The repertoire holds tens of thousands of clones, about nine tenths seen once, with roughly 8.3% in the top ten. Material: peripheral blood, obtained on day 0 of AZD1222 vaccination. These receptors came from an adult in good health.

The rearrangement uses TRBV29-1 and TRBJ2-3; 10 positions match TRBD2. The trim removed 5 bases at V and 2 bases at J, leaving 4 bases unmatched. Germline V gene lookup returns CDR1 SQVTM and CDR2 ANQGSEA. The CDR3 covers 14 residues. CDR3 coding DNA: TGCAGCGTTCTCCTAGCGGGAGTCACAGATACGCAGTATTTT. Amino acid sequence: CSVLLAGVTDTQYF.

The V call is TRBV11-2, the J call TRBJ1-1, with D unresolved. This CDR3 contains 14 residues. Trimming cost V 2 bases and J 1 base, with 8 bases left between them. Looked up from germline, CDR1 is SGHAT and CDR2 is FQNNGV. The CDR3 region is CASSLFLRNTEAFF. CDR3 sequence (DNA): TGTGCCAGCAGCTTATTTCTAAGGAACACTGAAGCTTTCTTT.

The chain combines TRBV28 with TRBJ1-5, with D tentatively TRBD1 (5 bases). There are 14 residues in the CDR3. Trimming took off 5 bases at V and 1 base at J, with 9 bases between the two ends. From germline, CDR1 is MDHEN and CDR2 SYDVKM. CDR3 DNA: TGTGCCAGCAGTCCATGGGGGAGCAATCAGCCCCAGCATTTT. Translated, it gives CASSPWGSNQPQHF.

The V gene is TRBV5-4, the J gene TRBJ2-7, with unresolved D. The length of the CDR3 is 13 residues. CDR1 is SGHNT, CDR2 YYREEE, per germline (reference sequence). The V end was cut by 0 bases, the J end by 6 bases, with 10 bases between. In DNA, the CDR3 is TGTGCCAGCAGCTTGGTATCCCTCGGCGAGCAGTACTTC. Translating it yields CASSLVSLGEQYF.

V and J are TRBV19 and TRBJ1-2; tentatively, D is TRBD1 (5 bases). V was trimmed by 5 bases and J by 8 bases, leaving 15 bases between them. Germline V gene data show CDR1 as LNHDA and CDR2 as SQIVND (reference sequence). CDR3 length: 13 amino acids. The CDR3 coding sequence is TGTGCCAGTAGTGACCTGACAGTTCGCGGCTACACCTTC. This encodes CASSDLTVRGYTF.

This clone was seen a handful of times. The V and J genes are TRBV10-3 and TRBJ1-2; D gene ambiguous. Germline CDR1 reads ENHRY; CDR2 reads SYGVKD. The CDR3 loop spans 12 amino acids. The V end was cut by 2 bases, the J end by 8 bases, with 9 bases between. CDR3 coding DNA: TGTGCCATCAGTGAGGACCCGCGGGGCTACACCTTC. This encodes CAISEDPRGYTF.

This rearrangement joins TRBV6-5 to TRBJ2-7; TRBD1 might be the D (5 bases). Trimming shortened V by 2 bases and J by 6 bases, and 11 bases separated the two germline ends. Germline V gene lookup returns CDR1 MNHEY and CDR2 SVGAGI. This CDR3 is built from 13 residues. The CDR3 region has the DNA TGTGCCAGCAGTTACACCCAGACAGTCGAGCAGTACTTC. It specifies CASSYTQTVEQYF.

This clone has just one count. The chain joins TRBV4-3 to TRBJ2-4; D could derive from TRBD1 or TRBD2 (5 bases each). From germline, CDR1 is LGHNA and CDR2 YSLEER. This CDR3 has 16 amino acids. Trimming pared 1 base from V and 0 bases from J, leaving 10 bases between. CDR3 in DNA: TGCGCCAGCAGCCAAGGATATGGGACAGCCAAAAACATTCAGTACTTC. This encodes CASSQGYGTAKNIQYF.

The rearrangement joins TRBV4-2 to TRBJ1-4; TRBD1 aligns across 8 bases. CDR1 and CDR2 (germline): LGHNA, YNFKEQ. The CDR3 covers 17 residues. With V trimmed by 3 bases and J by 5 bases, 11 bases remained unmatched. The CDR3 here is CASSHVLGQASNEKLFF. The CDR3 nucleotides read TGTGCCAGCAGCCATGTATTGGGACAGGCTTCCAATGAAAAACTGTTTTTT.

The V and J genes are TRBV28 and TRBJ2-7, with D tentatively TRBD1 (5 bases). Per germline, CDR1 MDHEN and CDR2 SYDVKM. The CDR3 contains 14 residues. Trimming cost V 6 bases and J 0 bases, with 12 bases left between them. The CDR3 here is CASSPRVVSYEQYF. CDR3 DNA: TGTGCCAGCAGCCCCAGGGTAGTCTCCTACGAGCAGTACTTC.

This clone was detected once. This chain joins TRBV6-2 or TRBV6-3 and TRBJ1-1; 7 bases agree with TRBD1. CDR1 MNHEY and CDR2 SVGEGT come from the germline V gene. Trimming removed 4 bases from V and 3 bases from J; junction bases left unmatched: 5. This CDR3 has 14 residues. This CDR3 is CASSSHDRDTEAFF. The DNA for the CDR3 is TGTGCCAGCAGTTCACATGACAGGGACACTGAAGCTTTCTTT.

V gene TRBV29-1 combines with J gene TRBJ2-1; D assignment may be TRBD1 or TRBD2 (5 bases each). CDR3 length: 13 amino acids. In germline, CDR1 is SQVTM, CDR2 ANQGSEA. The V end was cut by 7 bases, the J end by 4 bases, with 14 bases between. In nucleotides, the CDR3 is TGCAGCGGGGTCAGGGTAGCGTACAATGAGCAGTTCTTC. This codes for CSGVRVAYNEQFF.

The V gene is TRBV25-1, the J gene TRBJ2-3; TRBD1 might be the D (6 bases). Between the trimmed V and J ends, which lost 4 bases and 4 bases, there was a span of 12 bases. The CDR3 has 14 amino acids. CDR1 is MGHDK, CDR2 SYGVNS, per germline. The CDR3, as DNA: TGTGCCAGCAGTGTCCAGGGGTTCCCAGATACGCAGTATTTT. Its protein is CASSVQGFPDTQYF.

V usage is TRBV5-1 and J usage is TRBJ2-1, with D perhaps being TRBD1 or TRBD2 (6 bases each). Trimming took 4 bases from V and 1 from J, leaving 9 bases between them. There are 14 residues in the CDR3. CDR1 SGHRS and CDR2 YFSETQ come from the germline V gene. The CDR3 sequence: CASSGGGSYNEQFF. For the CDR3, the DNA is TGCGCCAGCAGCGGAGGGGGTTCCTACAATGAGCAGTTCTTC. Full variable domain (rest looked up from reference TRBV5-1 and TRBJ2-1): KAGVTQTPRYLIKTRGQQVTLSCSPISGHRSVSWYQQTPGQGLQFLFEYFSETQRNKGNFPGRFSGRQFSNSRSEMNVSTLELGDSALYLCASSGGGSYNEQFFGPGTRLTVL.

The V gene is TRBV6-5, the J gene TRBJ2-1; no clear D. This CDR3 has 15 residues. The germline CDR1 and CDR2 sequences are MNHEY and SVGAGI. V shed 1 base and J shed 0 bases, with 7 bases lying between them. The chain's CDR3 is CASSYFSSSYNEQFF. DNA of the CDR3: TGTGCCAGCAGTTACTTCTCAAGCTCCTACAATGAGCAGTTCTTC.

Written as DNA, the CDR3 is TGTGCCAGTAGTATAGGTCAGGACTCTGGAAACACCATATATTTT. It is translated as CASSIGQDSGNTIYF. The chain couples TRBV19 to TRBJ1-3; D is uncertain. The CDR3 has 15 amino acids. Germline CDR1 LNHDA, CDR2 SQIVND (reference sequence). V was cut by 1 base and J by 0 bases, with 7 bases left in between. The full variable domain, in which reference TRBV19 and TRBJ1-3 provide the parts outside the CDR3, is DGGITQSPKYLFRKEGQNVTLSCEQNLNHDAMYWYRQDPGQGLRLIYYSQIVNDFQKGDIAEGYSVSREKKESFPLTVTSAQKNPTAFYLCASSIGQDSGNTIYFGEGSWLTVV.

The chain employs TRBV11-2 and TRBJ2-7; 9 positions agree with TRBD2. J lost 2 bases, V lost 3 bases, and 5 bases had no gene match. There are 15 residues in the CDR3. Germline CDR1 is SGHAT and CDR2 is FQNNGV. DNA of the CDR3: TGTGCCAGCAGCTTCGGACTAGCGCCAGCCTACGAGCAGTACTTC. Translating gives CASSFGLAPAYEQYF.

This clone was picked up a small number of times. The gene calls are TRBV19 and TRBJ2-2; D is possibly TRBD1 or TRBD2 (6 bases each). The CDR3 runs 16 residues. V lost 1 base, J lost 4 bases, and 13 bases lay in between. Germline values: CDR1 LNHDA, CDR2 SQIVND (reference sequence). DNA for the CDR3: TGTGCCAGTAGTATAGTGAGGGGGGCCTCCACCGGGGAGCTGTTTTTT. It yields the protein CASSIVRGASTGELFF.

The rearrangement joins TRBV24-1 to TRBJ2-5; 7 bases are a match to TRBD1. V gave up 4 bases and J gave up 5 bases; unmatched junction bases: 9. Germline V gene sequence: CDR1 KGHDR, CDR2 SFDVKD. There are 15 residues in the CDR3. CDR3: CATSESQGERETQYF. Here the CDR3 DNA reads TGTGCCACCAGTGAATCGCAGGGGGAAAGGGAGACCCAGTACTTC.

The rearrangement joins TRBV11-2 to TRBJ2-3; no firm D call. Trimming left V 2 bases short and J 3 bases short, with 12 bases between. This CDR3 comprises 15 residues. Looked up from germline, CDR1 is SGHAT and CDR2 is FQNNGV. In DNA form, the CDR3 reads TGTGCCAGCAGCTTATTAGGCCGGAGAACAGATACGCAGTATTTT. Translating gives CASSLLGRRTDTQYF.

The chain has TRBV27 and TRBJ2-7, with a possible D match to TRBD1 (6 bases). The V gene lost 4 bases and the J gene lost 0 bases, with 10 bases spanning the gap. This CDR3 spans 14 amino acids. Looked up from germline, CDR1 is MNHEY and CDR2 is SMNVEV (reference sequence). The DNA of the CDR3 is TGTGCCAGCAGTTCCGGGACAACCTCCTACGAGCAGTACTTC. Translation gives CASSSGTTSYEQYF.

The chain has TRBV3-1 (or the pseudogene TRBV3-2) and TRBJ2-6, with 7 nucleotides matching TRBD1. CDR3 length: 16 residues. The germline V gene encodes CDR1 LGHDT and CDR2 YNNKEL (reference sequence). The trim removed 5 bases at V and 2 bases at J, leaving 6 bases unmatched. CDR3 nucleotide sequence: TGTGCCAGCAGCACACGACAGGGCACTGGGGCCAACGTCCTGACTTTC. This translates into CASSTRQGTGANVLTF.

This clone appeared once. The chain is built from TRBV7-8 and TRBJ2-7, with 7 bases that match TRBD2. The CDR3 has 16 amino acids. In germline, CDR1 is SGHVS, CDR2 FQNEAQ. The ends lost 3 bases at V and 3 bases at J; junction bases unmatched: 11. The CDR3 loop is CASSFYPSGNNYEQYF. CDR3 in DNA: TGTGCCAGCAGCTTTTATCCTAGCGGCAATAACTACGAGCAGTACTTC.

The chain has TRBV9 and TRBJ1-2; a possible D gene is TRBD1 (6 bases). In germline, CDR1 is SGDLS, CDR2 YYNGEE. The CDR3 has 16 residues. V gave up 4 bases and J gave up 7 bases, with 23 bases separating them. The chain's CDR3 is CASSPRFGGGSSGYTF. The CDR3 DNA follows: TGTGCCAGCAGCCCAAGGTTCGGGGGCGGTAGCTCTGGCTACACCTTC.

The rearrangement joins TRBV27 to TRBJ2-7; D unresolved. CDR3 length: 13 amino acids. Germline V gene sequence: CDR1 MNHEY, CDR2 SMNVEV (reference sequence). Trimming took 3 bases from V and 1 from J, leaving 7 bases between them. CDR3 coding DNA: TGTGCCAGCAGTTTGCAGCGTTCCTACGAGCAGTACTTC. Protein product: CASSLQRSYEQYF.